The present entry profiles one T cell receptor beta chain with its context. This entry belongs to a study of human T cells and chemical hapten exposure. TCRdb re-analysed the RACE reads in MiXCR, keeping a single row per CDR3 protein. The sample has some 250,000 distinct CDR3 sequences, almost 8% seen once. Time point specified: pre-sensitization, week 0. Treatment in this sample: therapeutic diphenylcyclopropenone sensitization with weekly scalp DPC. V lost 4 bases, J lost 5 bases, and 9 bases stayed unmatched. From germline, CDR1 is KGHDR and CDR2 SFDVKD. The CDR3 sequence is 16 residues long. The sample in question was whole blood, obtained in connection with sensitization to the hapten diphenylcyclopropenone (DPC). The chain couples TRBV24-1 to TRBJ2-3; 9 bases are shared with TRBD1. This TCR was sampled from a man aged 18 to 30 with alopecia areata. Some clones in this sample may be carry-over from other donors' samples. CDR3 bases: TGTGCCACCAGTGACCGCACAGGGGGCCCTGTAGATACGCAGTATTTT. Translating gives CATSDRTGGPVDTQYF.